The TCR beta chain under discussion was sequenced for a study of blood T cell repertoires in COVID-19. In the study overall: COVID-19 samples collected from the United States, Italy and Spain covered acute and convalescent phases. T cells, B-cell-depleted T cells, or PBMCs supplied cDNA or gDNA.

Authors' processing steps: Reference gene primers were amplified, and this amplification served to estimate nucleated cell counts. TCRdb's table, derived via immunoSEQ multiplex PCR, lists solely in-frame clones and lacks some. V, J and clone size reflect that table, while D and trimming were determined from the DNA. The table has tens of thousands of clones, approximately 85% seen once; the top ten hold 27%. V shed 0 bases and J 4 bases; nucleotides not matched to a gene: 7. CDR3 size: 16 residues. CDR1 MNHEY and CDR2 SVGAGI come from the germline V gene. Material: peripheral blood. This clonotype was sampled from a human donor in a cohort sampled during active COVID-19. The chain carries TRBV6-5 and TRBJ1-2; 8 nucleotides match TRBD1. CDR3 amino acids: CASSYSFSGGGYGYTF. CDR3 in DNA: TGTGCCAGCAGTTACTCGTTTTCAGGGGGCGGCTATGGCTACACCTTC.